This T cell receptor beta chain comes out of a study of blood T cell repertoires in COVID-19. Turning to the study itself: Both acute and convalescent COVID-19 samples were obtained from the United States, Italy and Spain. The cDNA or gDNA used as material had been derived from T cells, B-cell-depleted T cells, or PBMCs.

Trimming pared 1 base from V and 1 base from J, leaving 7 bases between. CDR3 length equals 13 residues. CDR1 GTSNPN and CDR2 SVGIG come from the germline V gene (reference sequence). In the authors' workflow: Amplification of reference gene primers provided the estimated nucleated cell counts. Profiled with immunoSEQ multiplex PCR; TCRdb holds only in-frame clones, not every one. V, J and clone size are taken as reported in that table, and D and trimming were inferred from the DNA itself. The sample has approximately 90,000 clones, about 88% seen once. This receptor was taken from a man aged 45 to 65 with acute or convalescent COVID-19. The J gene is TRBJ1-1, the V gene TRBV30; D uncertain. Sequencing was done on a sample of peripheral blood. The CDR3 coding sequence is TGTGCCTGGAGTGGACACGCGAACACTGAAGCTTTCTTT. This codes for CAWSGHANTEAFF.